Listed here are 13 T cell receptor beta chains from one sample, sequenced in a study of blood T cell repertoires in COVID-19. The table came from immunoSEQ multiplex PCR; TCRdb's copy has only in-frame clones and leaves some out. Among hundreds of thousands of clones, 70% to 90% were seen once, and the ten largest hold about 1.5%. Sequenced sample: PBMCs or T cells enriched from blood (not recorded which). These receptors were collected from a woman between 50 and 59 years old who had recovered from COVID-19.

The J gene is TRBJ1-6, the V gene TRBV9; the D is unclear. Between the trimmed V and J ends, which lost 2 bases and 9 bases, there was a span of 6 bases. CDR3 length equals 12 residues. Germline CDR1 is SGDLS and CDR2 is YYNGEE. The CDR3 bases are TGTGCCAGCAGCGTGTCGGGTTCACCCCTCCACTTT. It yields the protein CASSVSGSPLHF.

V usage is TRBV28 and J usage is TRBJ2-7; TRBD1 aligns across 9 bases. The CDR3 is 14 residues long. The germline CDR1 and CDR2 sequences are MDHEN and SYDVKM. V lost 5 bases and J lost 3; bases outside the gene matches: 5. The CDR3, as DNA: TGTGCCAGCAGTGTCTTGGACAGGGGCTACGAGCAGTACTTC. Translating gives CASSVLDRGYEQYF.

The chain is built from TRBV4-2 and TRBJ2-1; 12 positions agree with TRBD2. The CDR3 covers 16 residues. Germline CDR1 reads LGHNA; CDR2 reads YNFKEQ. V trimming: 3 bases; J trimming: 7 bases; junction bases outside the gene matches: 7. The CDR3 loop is CASSQSLAGGTNEQFF. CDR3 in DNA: TGTGCCAGCAGCCAGTCACTAGCGGGAGGTACTAATGAGCAGTTCTTC.

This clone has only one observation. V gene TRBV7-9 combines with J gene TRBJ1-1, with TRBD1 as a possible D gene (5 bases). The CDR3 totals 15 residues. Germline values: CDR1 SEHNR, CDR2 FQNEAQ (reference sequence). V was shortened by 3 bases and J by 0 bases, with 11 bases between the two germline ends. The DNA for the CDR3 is TGTGCCAGCAGCTTGGTCGCAGGGATGAACACTGAAGCTTTCTTT. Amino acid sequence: CASSLVAGMNTEAFF.

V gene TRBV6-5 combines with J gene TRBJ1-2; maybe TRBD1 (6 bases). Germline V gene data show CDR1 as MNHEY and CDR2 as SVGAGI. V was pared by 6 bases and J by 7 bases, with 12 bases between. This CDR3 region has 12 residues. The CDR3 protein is CASRILGGGYTF. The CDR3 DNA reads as TGTGCCAGCAGAATATTAGGGGGTGGCTACACCTTC.

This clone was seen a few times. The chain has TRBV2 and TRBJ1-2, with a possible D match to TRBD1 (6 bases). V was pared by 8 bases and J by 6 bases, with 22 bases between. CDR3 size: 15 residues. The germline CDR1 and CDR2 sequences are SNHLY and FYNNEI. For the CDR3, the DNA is TGTGCCAGCGGCTTAGGATTGGGGGCGATTAATGGCTACACCTTC. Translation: CASGLGLGAINGYTF.

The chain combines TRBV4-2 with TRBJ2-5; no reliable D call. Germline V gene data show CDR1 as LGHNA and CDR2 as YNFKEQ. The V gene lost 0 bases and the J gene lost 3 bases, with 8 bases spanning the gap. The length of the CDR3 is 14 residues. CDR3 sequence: CASSQDVPEETQYF. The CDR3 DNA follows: TGTGCCAGCAGCCAAGACGTTCCTGAAGAGACCCAGTACTTC.

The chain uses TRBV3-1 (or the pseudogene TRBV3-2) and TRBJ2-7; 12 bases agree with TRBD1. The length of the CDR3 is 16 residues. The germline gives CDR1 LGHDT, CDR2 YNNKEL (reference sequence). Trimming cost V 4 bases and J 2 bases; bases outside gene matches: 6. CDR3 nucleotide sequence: TGTGCCAGCAGCCCCTGGGACAGGGGGCCGACCTACGAGCAGTACTTC. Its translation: CASSPWDRGPTYEQYF.

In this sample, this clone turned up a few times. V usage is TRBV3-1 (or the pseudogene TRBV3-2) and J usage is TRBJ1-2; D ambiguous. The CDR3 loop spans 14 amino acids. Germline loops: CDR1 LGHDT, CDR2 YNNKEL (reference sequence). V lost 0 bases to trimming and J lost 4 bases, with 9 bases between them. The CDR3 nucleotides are TGTGCCAGCAGCCAAGATAGAGCTACCTATGGCTACACCTTC. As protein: CASSQDRATYGYTF.

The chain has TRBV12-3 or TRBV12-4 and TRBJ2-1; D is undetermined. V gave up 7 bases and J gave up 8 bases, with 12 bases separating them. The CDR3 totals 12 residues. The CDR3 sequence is CASTLISYEQFF. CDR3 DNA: TGTGCCAGCACCCTAATTTCCTATGAGCAGTTCTTC.

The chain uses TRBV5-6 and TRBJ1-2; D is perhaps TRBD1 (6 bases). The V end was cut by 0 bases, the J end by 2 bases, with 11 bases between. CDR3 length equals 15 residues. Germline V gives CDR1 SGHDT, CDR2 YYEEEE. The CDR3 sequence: CASSLVGGGNYGYTF. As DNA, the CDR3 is TGTGCCAGCAGCTTGGTTGGCGGGGGCAACTATGGCTACACCTTC.

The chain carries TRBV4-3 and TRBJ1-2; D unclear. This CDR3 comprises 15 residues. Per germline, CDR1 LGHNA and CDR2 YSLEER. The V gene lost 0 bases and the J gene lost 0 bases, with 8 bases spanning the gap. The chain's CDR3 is CASSQEGTANYGYTF. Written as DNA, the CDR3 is TGCGCCAGCAGCCAAGAAGGTACAGCTAACTATGGCTACACCTTC.

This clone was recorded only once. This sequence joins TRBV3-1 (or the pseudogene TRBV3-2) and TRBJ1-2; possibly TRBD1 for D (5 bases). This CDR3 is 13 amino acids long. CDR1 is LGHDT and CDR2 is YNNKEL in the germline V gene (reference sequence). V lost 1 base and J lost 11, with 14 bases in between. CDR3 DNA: TGTGCCAGCAGCCAAGGGGTACTCGGGGGGTACACCTTC. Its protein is CASSQGVLGGYTF.